This TCR beta chain was found in a study of cytomegalovirus exposure and HLA in healthy donors. Study-wide points: According to a subsequent analysis, TCR clusters from the first cohort were inclined to appear together in the roughly 120 validation repertoires.

Profiled with immunoSEQ multiplex PCR; TCRdb holds only in-frame clones, not every one. The table lists about 360,000 clones, 75% to 90% of them singletons. There are a few counts of this clone. No antigen is known for it. With 5 bases removed from V and 7 bases from J, the gap between germline ends came to 11 bases. This CDR3 spans 12 amino acids. Germline-derived CDR1 and CDR2 are MDHEN and SYDVKM. V usage is TRBV28 and J usage is TRBJ1-2; D uncertain. The receptor's source is a woman aged 18-30 years in good health and CMV-seronegative. The sequenced sample consisted of PBMCs. CDR3 in amino acids: CASSLARVGYTF. The CDR3 bases are TGTGCCAGCAGTCTCGCGAGGGTTGGCTACACCTTC.